One T cell receptor beta chain is described in this entry. The target antigen is unknown. Reverse transcribing all isolated RNA meant expressed TCRB transcripts were sequenced. This table comes from immunoSEQ multiplex PCR, and its TCRdb copy is limited to in-frame clones, with some not included. The profile shows around 250,000 clones, roughly 15% of them singletons. Every participating donor gave one draw, a heparinised blood sample averaging about 100 mL. These data come from a study of beta chain features in type 1 diabetes. General observations from the study: Any HLA effect on TCRB rearrangement was left unresolved by small sub-analyses.

The CDR3 length is 14 residues. Per germline, CDR1 LNHDA and CDR2 SQIVND (reference sequence). The junction had 6 bases not matched to a gene; V was cut back by 3 bases and J by 8 bases. The sample was naive CD4+ T cells from blood. The sequence was obtained from a woman aged 40 to 49 in good health. This chain connects TRBV19 to TRBJ2-1, with TRBD2 identical over 8 bases. CDR3 DNA: TGTGCCAGTAGTATTTACGGGGGGGCCGATGAGCAGTTCTTC. Its translation: CASSIYGGADEQFF.